This TCR beta chain stems from a study of blood T cell repertoires in COVID-19. Looked up from germline, CDR1 is MNHEY and CDR2 is SVGAGI. The length of the CDR3 is 15 residues. J was trimmed by 3 bases and V by 5 bases; bases with no gene match: 7. The repertoire was sequenced with immunoSEQ multiplex PCR; TCRdb's copy has only in-frame clones and lacks some. The sample shows roughly 200,000 clones, roughly 90% of them seen only once. Sequenced sample: peripheral blood. The genes are TRBV6-5 and TRBJ2-3; 8 nucleotides line up with TRBD1. The sequence was collected from a man in his late teens or twenties with active or convalescent COVID-19. In nucleotides, the CDR3 is TGTGCCAGCAGTCGTACAGGGGGTGCGACAGATACGCAGTATTTT. Residues: CASSRTGGATDTQYF.